This T cell receptor beta chain was identified in a study of tumor-infiltrating lymphocytes in primary liver carcinoma. Broader study findings: Blood fell significantly below tumors in its top-250-clone fraction (p = 0.039).

This clonotype was observed a single time. As yet, its antigen is unknown. One junction end disagrees with the germline gene, perhaps due to a read error. In germline, CDR1 is MNHNS, CDR2 SASEGT. The CDR3 is 15 amino acids. Germline DNA was also extracted, and blood RNA derived from unsorted whole blood. Production of TCR beta cDNA used approximately 0.45 ug total RNA together with a constant-region primer. Three nested multiplex PCR rounds, a slightly modified ARM-PCR method, built the TCR beta libraries. TRBV1-TRBV30 forward primers and a C-beta reverse primer were used in the first two PCR rounds, which each ran for 9 to 10 cycles. From the multiplex PCR reads, TCRdb called clonotypes with MiXCR, one entry per CDR3 protein. The table has fewer than 350,000 distinct CDR3 sequences, 60% to 80% seen once.

Sequenced sample: peripheral blood. The clonotype was recovered from a man in his forties with primary liver carcinoma and hepatitis B virus infection. J is TRBJ1-1 and V is TRBV6-1, with unresolved D. For the CDR3, the DNA is TGTGCCGGCACCGAAGGACCCTTCGGGAGCACTGAAGATTTCTTT. This translates into CAGTEGPFGSTEDFF.